The 5 T cell receptor beta chains listed next were all sequenced from one sample in a study of CD8 T cells in Susac syndrome. Random hexamers were used to reverse transcribe the RNA input (roughly 0.5 to 1 ug). TCRdb re-derived calls from the immunoSEQ multiplex PCR reads in MiXCR, one entry per CDR3 protein. The table lists 400,000 or so distinct CDR3 sequences, 75% to 90% of them singletons, with 0.09% to 0.15% in the top ten. Sequencing was performed on CD8+ T cells from PBMCs. Receptors were obtained from a human donor with multiple sclerosis.

The V and J genes are TRBV30 and TRBJ1-1; D is perhaps TRBD1 (6 bases). V lost 3 bases and J lost 6, with 11 bases in between. The germline V gene has CDR1 GTSNPN and CDR2 SVGIG (reference sequence). This CDR3 comprises 12 residues. Here the CDR3 reads CAWRDNRAEAFF. The CDR3 DNA follows: TGTGCCTGGAGGGATAACAGGGCTGAAGCTTTCTTT.

The chain carries TRBV9 and TRBJ2-3; possibly TRBD2 for D (5 bases). Between the trimmed V and J ends, which lost 3 bases and 3 bases, there was a span of 8 bases. The CDR3 has 13 amino acids. Germline V lookup: CDR1 SGDLS, CDR2 YYNGEE. The CDR3, as DNA: TGTGCCAGCAGCGCGCGGGTGACAGATACGCAGTATTTT. It encodes CASSARVTDTQYF.

The chain links TRBV27 to TRBJ1-2; D not resolved. V lost 0 bases to trimming and J lost 6 bases, with 11 bases between them. This CDR3 spans 14 amino acids. Germline CDR1 MNHEY, CDR2 SMNVEV (reference sequence). CDR3 amino acids: CASSLSGKGDGYTF. The CDR3, as DNA: TGTGCCAGCAGTTTATCTGGGAAGGGCGATGGCTACACCTTC.

The V and J genes are TRBV5-1 and TRBJ1-4, with D maybe TRBD1 (5 bases). The germline V and J ends were trimmed by 1 base and 5 bases, with 15 bases remaining between them. Germline V gene lookup returns CDR1 SGHRS and CDR2 YFSETQ. This CDR3 spans 16 amino acids. As DNA, the CDR3 is TGCGCCAGCAGCTTGTGGGCCGGGACGGAGAATGAAAAACTGTTTTTT. It specifies CASSLWAGTENEKLFF. Full variable domain (rest looked up from reference TRBV5-1 and TRBJ1-4): KAGVTQTPRYLIKTRGQQVTLSCSPISGHRSVSWYQQTPGQGLQFLFEYFSETQRNKGNFPGRFSGRQFSNSRSEMNVSTLELGDSALYLCASSLWAGTENEKLFFGSGTQLSVL.

The rearrangement uses TRBV7-9 and TRBJ2-7, with 9 bases matching TRBD2. CDR1 SEHNR and CDR2 FQNEAQ come from the germline V gene (reference sequence). The CDR3 consists of 13 residues. The CDR3 protein is CATQAGGNYEQYF. CDR3 DNA sequence: TGTGCTACGCAGGCGGGAGGGAACTACGAGCAGTACTTC.